This is a list of T cell receptor beta chains from one sample in a study of blood T cell repertoires in COVID-19. Profiling relied on immunoSEQ multiplex PCR, and the TCRdb table lists in-frame clones only, not all of them. The repertoire includes 200,000 to 250,000 clones, approximately 85% of them detected once, and roughly 5% sits in the top ten. Sequences were obtained from peripheral blood. The source is a man aged 45-65 years with COVID-19, enrolled during active disease. Both conserved end residues are part of each CDR3. D genes are given only for firm matches. Size is stated for part of the rows, as once, few or many counts, or as a class when the clone is expanded.

V gene	D gene	J gene	clone size	CDR3 protein	CDR3 DNA
TRBV6-2/TRBV6-3	TRBD1	TRBJ2-3	once	CASSYTGVTPDTQYF	TGTGCCAGCAGTTACACAGGGGTCACCCCGGATACGCAGTATTTT
TRBV7-3	TRBD1	TRBJ1-2	NA	CASSPPDQGEEANYGYTF	TGTGCCAGCAGCCCTCCCGACCAGGGGGAAGAGGCTAACTATGGCTACACCTTC
TRBV27	NA	TRBJ2-1	NA	CASSFFPQGNEQFF	TGTGCCAGCAGTTTCTTTCCCCAGGGGAATGAGCAGTTCTTC
TRBV28	TRBD1	TRBJ2-6	NA	CASSPGQGALGANVLTF	TGTGCCAGCAGTCCGGGACAGGGGGCGCTTGGGGCCAACGTCCTGACTTTC
TRBV19	NA	TRBJ1-5	NA	CASSWGGVSNQPQHF	TGTGCCAGTAGTTGGGGGGGGGTTAGCAATCAGCCCCAGCATTTT
TRBV7-9	TRBD2	TRBJ2-3	NA	CASSPSLAGGTDTQYF	TGTGCCAGCAGCCCTTCCCTAGCGGGGGGCACAGATACGCAGTATTTT
TRBV18	TRBD1	TRBJ1-6	NA	CASSLKTGALFSYNSPLHF	TGTGCCAGCTCGTTAAAAACAGGGGCGCTTTTCTCCTATAATTCACCCCTCCACTTT
TRBV11-2	NA	TRBJ2-2	NA	CASSLVGSGTGELFF	TGTGCCAGCAGCTTAGTCGGGTCGGGCACCGGGGAGCTGTTTTTT
TRBV30	TRBD1	TRBJ1-1	few	CASRQGRYTEAFF	TGTGCTTCTAGACAGGGGAGATACACTGAAGCTTTCTTT
TRBV2	TRBD2	TRBJ2-1	NA	CASSGTSGEYNEQFF	TGTGCCAGCAGTGGTACTAGCGGGGAGTACAATGAGCAGTTCTTC
TRBV6-9	TRBD2	TRBJ2-1	NA	CASSYSPGLAGGYRYNEQFF	TGTGCCAGCAGTTATTCCCCGGGACTAGCGGGGGGCTATCGCTACAATGAGCAGTTCTTC
TRBV7-3	NA	TRBJ1-6	NA	CASSLGLSNSPLHF	TGTGCCAGCAGCTTAGGGCTGTCTAATTCACCCCTCCACTTT
TRBV9	TRBD1	TRBJ1-2	NA	CASSFGQGANYGYTF	TGTGCCAGCAGCTTTGGACAGGGGGCGAACTATGGCTACACCTTC
TRBV10-1	NA	TRBJ2-2	NA	CASSDITKWKTGELFF	TGCGCCAGCAGTGACATTACTAAATGGAAAACCGGGGAGCTGTTTTTT
TRBV4-3	NA	TRBJ2-3	NA	CASSRGWGDSDTQYF	TGCGCCAGCAGTCGAGGATGGGGGGATTCAGATACGCAGTATTTT
TRBV3-1/TRBV3-2	NA	TRBJ1-1	few	CASSHRTAGWNTEAFF	TGTGCCAGCAGCCACCGGACAGCCGGATGGAACACTGAAGCTTTCTTT
TRBV6-5	TRBD1	TRBJ2-4	NA	CASSLTGGNIQYF	TGTGCCAGCAGTCTGACAGGGGGAAACATTCAGTACTTC
TRBV5-8	NA	TRBJ2-6	NA	CASSLTGSGANVLTF	TGTGCCAGCAGCCTAACAGGGTCTGGGGCCAACGTCCTGACTTTC
TRBV2	TRBD1	TRBJ1-5	NA	CASSSDRGLSQPQHF	TGTGCCAGCAGTTCGGACAGGGGGCTTAGTCAGCCCCAGCATTTT
TRBV4-1	NA	TRBJ1-2	NA	CASSQDLTQYGYTF	TGCGCCAGCAGCCAAGATCTGACACAGTATGGCTACACCTTC
TRBV6-4	NA	TRBJ2-7	NA	CASSDSSGGVEQYF	TGTGCCAGCAGTGACTCTTCCGGCGGCGTTGAGCAGTACTTC
TRBV5-4	NA	TRBJ2-7	NA	CASSRGLSREYEQYF	TGTGCCAGCAGCAGAGGTTTGAGCAGAGAATACGAGCAGTACTTC
TRBV5-4	TRBD2	TRBJ2-2	NA	CASSLGLAGVPGELFF	TGTGCCAGCAGCTTAGGGCTAGCGGGGGTGCCCGGGGAGCTGTTTTTT
TRBV5-1	NA	TRBJ2-2	NA	CASSLTGSGGTGELFF	TGCGCCAGCAGCTTGACAGGGTCCGGAGGCACCGGGGAGCTGTTTTTT
TRBV7-8	TRBD1	TRBJ1-2	NA	CASSLGGTGERNGYTF	TGTGCCAGCAGCTTAGGGGGGACAGGGGAAAGAAATGGCTACACCTTC
TRBV2	NA	TRBJ1-5	few	CASSELAGVAQHF	TGTGCCAGCAGTGAGCTCGCGGGCGTCGCCCAGCATTTT
TRBV29-1	NA	TRBJ1-1	NA	CSVVSPPGNTEAFF	TGCAGCGTTGTCTCCCCTCCGGGGAACACTGAAGCTTTCTTT
TRBV7-9	NA	TRBJ1-5	NA	CASSLGGGNQPQHF	TGTGCCAGCAGCTTAGGAGGAGGGAATCAGCCCCAGCATTTT
TRBV28	TRBD1	TRBJ2-2	NA	CASTRGGAPGELFF	TGTGCCAGCACCCGAGGGGGCGCACCCGGGGAGCTGTTTTTT
TRBV7-9	NA	TRBJ2-3	NA	CASSPTDTQYF	TGTGCCAGCAGCCCTACAGATACGCAGTATTTT
TRBV21-1	NA	TRBJ2-7	NA	CASPGNYEQYF	TGTGCCAGTCCAGGGAACTACGAGCAGTACTTC
TRBV2	NA	TRBJ2-7	once	CALTGNSYEQYF	TGTGCCCTGACCGGGAACTCCTACGAGCAGTACTTC
TRBV5-1	NA	TRBJ2-2	NA	CASSLSPGAGELFF	TGCGCCAGCAGCTTAAGTCCAGGGGCCGGGGAGCTGTTTTTT
TRBV29-1	TRBD1	TRBJ2-5	once	CSVNRGFQETQYF	TGCAGCGTGAACAGGGGGTTCCAAGAGACCCAGTACTTC
TRBV9	NA	TRBJ2-6	once	CASSVDGGGGANVLTF	TGTGCCAGCAGCGTAGATGGGGGAGGTGGGGCCAACGTCCTGACTTTC
TRBV7-2	NA	TRBJ1-4	NA	CASSWGRGEKLFF	TGTGCCAGCAGCTGGGGGCGAGGCGAAAAACTGTTTTTT
TRBV11-2	NA	TRBJ1-4	NA	CASSAGAPLGEKLFF	TGTGCCAGCAGCGCGGGCGCCCCGTTAGGTGAAAAACTGTTTTTT
TRBV19	NA	TRBJ1-1	NA	CASSISARVTEAFF	TGTGCCAGTAGTATTTCGGCCAGGGTCACTGAAGCTTTCTTT
TRBV4-2	NA	TRBJ2-5	NA	CASSQGFLGSQETQYF	TGTGCCAGCAGCCAAGGATTTTTGGGGAGTCAAGAGACCCAGTACTTC
TRBV5-1	NA	TRBJ2-5	NA	CASSFVAGTQETQYF	TGCGCCAGCAGCTTCGTGGCGGGAACCCAAGAGACCCAGTACTTC
TRBV2	TRBD1	TRBJ1-1	NA	CASSEPGTVNTEAFF	TGTGCCAGCAGTGAACCAGGGACAGTGAACACTGAAGCTTTCTTT